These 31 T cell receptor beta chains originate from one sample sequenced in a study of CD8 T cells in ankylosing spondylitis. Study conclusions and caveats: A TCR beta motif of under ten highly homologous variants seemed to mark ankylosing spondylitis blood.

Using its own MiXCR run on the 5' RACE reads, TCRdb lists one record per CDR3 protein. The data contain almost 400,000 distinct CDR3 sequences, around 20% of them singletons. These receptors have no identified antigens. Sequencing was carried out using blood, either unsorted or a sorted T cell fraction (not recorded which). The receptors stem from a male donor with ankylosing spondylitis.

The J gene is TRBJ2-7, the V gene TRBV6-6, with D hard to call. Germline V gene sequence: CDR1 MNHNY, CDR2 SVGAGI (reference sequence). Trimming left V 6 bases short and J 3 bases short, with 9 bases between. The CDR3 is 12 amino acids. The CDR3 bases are TGTGCCAGCAGCCGCTACCTCTACGAGCAGTACTTC. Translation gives CASSRYLYEQYF.

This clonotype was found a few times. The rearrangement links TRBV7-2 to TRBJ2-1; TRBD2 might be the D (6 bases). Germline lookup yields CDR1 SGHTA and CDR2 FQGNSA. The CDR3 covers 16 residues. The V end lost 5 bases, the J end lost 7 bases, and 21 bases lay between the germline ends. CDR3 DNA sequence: TGTGCCAGCAGCGTAACCGGGGTAGCGGTGGGGAATGAGCAGTTCTTC. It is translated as CASSVTGVAVGNEQFF.

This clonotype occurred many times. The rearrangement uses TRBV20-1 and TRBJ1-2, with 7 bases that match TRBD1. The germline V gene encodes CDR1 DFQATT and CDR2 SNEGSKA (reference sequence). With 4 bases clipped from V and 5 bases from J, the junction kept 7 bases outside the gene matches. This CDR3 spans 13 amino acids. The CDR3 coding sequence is TGCAGTGCTACGCCAGGGGGAGCATATGGCTACACCTTC. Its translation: CSATPGGAYGYTF.

In DNA form, the CDR3 reads TGTGCCAGCAGTTCCGAAGTGAATGGCTACACCTTC. Translated: CASSSEVNGYTF. The rearrangement uses TRBV12-3 or TRBV12-4 and TRBJ1-2; D uncertain. The CDR3 covers 12 residues. V gave up 4 bases and J gave up 6 bases, with 9 bases separating them.

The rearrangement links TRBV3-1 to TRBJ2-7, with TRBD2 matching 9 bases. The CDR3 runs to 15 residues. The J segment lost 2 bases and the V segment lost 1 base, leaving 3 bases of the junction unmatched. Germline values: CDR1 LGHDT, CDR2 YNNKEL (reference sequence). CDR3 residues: CASSQAASGAYEQYF. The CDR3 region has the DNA TGTGCCAGCAGCCAAGCGGCTAGCGGGGCCTACGAGCAGTACTTC.

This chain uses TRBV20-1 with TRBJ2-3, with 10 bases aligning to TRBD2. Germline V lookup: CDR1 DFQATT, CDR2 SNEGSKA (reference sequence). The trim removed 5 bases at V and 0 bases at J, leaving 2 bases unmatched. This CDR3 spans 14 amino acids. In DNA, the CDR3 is TGCAGTGCTCTAGCGGGAGTTAGCACAGATACGCAGTATTTT. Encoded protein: CSALAGVSTDTQYF.

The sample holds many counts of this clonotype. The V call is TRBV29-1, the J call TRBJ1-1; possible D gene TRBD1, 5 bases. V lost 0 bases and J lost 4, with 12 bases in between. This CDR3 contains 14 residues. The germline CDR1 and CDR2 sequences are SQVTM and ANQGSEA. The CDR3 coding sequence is TGCAGCGTTGAAGAGGGGGGTAAAGGCACTGAAGCTTTCTTT. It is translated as CSVEEGGKGTEAFF.

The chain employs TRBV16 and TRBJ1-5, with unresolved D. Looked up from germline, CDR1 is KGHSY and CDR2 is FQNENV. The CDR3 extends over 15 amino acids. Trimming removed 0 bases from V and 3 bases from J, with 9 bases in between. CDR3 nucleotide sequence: TGTGCCAGCAGCCAATCGGGTCAGTACAATCAGCCCCAGCATTTT. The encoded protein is CASSQSGQYNQPQHF.

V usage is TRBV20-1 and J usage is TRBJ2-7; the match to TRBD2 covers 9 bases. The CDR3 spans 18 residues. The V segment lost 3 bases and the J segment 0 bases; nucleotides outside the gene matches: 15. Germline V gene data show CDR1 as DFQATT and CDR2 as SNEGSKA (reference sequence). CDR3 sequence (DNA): TGCAGTGCTAGCCCACCCAGTGGTAGCGGGAGAGGCTCCTACGAGCAGTACTTC. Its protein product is CSASPPSGSGRGSYEQYF.

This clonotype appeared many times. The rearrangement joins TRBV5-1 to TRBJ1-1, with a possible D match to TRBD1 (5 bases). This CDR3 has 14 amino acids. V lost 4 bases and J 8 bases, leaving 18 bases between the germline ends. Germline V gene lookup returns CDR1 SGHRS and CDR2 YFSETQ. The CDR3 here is CASSEDKTLKEAFF. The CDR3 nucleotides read TGCGCCAGCAGCGAGGACAAGACCCTCAAGGAAGCTTTCTTT.

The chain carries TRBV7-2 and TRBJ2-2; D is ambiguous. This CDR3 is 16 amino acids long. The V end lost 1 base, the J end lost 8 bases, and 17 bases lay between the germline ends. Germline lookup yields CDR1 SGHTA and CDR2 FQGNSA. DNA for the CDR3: TGTGCCAGCAGCTTAGTTGGCGGCCGCTCGGTTGGGGAGCTGTTTTTT. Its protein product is CASSLVGGRSVGELFF.

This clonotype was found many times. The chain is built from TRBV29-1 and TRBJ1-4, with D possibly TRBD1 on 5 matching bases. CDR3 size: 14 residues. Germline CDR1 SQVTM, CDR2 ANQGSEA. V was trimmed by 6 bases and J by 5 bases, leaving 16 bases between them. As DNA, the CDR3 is TGCAGCGTCATCGACAGTACCGCCAATGAAAAACTGTTTTTT. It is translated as CSVIDSTANEKLFF.

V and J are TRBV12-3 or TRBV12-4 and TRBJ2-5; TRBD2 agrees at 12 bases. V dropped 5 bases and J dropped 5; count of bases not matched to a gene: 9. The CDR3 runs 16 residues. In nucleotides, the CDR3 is TGTGCCAGCAGTGCAAACACCGGGACTAGCGGGGAGACCCAGTACTTC. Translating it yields CASSANTGTSGETQYF.

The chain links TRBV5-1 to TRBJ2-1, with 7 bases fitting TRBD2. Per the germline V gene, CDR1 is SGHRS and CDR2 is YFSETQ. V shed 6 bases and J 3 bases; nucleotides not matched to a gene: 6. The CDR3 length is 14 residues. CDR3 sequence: CASKPGTNYNEQFF. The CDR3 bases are TGCGCCAGCAAACCGGGGACTAACTACAATGAGCAGTTCTTC. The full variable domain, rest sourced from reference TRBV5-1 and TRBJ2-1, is KAGVTQTPRYLIKTRGQQVTLSCSPISGHRSVSWYQQTPGQGLQFLFEYFSETQRNKGNFPGRFSGRQFSNSRSEMNVSTLELGDSALYLCASKPGTNYNEQFFGPGTRLTVL.

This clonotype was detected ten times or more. The CDR3 DNA reads TGTGCCTGGAGTGAGGATCCGGGCAATGGCTACACCTTC. Translating it yields CAWSEDPGNGYTF. V is TRBV30 and J is TRBJ1-2; D gene ambiguous. V shed 1 base and J shed 6 bases, with 12 bases lying between them. CDR3 size: 13 residues. Germline CDR1 is GTSNPN and CDR2 is SVGIG (reference sequence).

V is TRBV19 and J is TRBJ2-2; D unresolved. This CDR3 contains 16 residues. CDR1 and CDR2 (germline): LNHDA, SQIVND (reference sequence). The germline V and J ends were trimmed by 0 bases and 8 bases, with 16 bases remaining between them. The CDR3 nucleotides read TGTGCCAGTAGTATAGATCGAGACATGATGGGTGGGGAGCTGTTTTTT. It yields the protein CASSIDRDMMGGELFF.

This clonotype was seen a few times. The CDR3, as DNA: TGTGCCAGCAGCCGGGGGGTAACGTCCTACGAGCAGTACTTC. Translation: CASSRGVTSYEQYF. V gene TRBV11-2 combines with J gene TRBJ2-7; 7 nucleotides match TRBD2. In germline, CDR1 is SGHAT, CDR2 FQNNGV. With 5 bases clipped from V and 1 base from J, the junction kept 5 bases outside the gene matches. This CDR3 contains 14 residues.

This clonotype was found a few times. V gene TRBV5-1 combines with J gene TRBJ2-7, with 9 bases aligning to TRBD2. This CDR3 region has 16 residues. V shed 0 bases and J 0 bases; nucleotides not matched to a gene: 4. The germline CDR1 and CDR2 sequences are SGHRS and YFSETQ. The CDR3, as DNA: TGCGCCAGCAGCTTGGGTCTAGCGGGACTCTCCTACGAGCAGTACTTC. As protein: CASSLGLAGLSYEQYF.

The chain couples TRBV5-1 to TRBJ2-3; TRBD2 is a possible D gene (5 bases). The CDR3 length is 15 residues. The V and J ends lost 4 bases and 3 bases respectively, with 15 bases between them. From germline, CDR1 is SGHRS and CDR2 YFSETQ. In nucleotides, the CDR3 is TGCGCCAGCAGCCCAACTAGGCCGGGGACAGATACGCAGTATTTT. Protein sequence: CASSPTRPGTDTQYF.

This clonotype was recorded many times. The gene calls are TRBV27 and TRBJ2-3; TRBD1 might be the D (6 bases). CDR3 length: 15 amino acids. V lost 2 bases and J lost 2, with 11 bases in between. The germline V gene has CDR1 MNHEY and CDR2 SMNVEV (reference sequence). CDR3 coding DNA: TGTGCCAGCAGTTTAAAAACAGGGATCACAGATACGCAGTATTTT. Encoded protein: CASSLKTGITDTQYF.

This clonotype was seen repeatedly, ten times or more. In DNA form, the CDR3 reads TGTGCCAGCAGCTTCGCTAGGAAAGTTGAGCAGTACTTC. Protein sequence: CASSFARKVEQYF. The chain recombines TRBV7-2 with TRBJ2-7; D is undetermined. Germline values: CDR1 SGHTA, CDR2 FQGNSA. This CDR3 spans 13 amino acids. V was pared by 3 bases and J by 7 bases, with 13 bases between.

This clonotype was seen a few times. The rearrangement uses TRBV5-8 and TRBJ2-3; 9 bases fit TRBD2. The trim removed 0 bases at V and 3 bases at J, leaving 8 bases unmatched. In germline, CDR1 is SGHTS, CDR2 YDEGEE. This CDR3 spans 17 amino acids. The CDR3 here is CASSLDQLAGVTDTQYF. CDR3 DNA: TGTGCCAGCAGCTTGGACCAATTAGCGGGAGTTACAGATACGCAGTATTTT. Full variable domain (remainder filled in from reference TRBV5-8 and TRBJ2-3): EAGVTQSPTHLIKTRGQQATLRCSPISGHTSVYWYQQALGLGLQFLLWYDEGEERNRGNFPPRFSGRQFPNYSSELNVNALELEDSALYLCASSLDQLAGVTDTQYFGPGTRLTVL.

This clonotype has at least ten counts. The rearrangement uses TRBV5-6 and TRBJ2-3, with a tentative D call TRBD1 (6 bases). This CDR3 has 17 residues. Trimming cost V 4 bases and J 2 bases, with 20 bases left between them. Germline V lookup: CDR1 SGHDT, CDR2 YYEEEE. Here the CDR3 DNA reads TGTGCCAGCAGCCCCACCCCAAACAGGGCCATCACAGATACGCAGTATTTT. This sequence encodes CASSPTPNRAITDTQYF.

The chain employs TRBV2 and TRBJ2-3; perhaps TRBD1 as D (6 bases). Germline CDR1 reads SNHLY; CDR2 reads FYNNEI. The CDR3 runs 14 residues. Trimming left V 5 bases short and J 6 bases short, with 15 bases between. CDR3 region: CASSTGLSGDTQYF. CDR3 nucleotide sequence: TGTGCCAGCAGTACAGGGCTTTCCGGGGATACGCAGTATTTT. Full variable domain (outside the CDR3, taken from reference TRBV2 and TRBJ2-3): EPEVTQTPSHQVTQMGQEVILRCVPISNHLYFYWYRQILGQKVEFLVSFYNNEISEKSEIFDDQFSVERPDGSNFTLKIRSTKLEDSAMYFCASSTGLSGDTQYFGPGTRLTVL.

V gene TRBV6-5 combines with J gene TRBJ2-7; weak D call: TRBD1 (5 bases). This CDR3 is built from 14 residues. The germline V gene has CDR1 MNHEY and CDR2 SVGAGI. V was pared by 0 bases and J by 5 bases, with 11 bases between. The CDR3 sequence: CASSYSVRVNEQYF. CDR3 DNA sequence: TGTGCCAGCAGTTACTCAGTCAGGGTGAACGAGCAGTACTTC.

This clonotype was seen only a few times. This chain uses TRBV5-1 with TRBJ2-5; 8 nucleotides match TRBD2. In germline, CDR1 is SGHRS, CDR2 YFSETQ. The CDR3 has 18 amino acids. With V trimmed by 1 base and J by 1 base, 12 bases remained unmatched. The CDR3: CASSLPSGRQPLQETQYF. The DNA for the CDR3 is TGCGCCAGCAGCTTGCCCAGCGGGAGACAGCCCCTCCAAGAGACCCAGTACTTC.

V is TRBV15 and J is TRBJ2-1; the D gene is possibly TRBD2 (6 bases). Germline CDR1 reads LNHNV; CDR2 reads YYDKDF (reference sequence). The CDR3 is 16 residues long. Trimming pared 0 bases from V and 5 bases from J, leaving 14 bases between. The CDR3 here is CATSRDISGGNNEQFF. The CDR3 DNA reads TGTGCCACCAGCAGAGATATAAGCGGAGGGAACAATGAGCAGTTCTTC.

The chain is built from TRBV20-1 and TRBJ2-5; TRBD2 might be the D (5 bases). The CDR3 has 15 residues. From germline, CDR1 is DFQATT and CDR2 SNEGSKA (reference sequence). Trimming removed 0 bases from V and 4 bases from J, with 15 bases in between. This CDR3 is CSARDGSEAGETQYF. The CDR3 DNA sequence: TGCAGTGCTAGAGATGGTTCGGAGGCGGGAGAGACCCAGTACTTC.

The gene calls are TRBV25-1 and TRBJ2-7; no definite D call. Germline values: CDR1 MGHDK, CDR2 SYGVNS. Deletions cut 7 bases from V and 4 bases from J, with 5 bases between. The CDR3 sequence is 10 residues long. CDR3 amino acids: CASMRYEQYF. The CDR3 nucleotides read TGTGCCAGCATGCGGTACGAGCAGTACTTC.

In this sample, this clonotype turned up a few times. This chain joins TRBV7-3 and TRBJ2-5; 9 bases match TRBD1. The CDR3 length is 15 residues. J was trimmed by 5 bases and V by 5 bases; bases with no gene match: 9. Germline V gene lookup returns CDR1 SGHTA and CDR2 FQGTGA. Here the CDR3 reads CASSRGQGLSETQYF. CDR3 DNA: TGTGCCAGCAGCCGCGGACAGGGGCTTAGTGAGACCCAGTACTTC.

DNA of the CDR3: TGTGCCATCAGTGTACGCGCCTGGGACGAAGATACGCAGTATTTT. It yields the protein CAISVRAWDEDTQYF. The chain is built from TRBV10-3 and TRBJ2-3; D is possibly TRBD1 or TRBD2 (5 bases each). V shed 4 bases and J shed 5 bases, with 16 bases lying between them. There are 15 residues in the CDR3. CDR1 ENHRY and CDR2 SYGVKD come from the germline V gene.